The 2 T cell receptor beta chains below come from one sample, sequenced in a study of cytomegalovirus exposure and HLA in healthy donors. This PCR relied on a set of 60 Vbeta primers and 13 Jbeta primers. Only in-frame clones appear in the TCRdb table, and some are missing; sequencing was by immunoSEQ multiplex PCR. The sample shows 200,000 to 250,000 clones, roughly 84% of them seen only once. The sequencing sample was made of PBMCs. The receptors come from a human donor in good health.

DNA of the CDR3: TGTGCCAGCAGCATACCTAGCTCCTACGAGCAGTACTTC. Translation gives CASSIPSSYEQYF. The chain is built from TRBV7-6 and TRBJ2-7, with D hard to call. The germline V gene encodes CDR1 SGHVS and CDR2 FNYEAQ. The germline V and J ends were trimmed by 5 bases and 0 bases, with 8 bases remaining between them. The CDR3 runs 13 residues.

The rearrangement links TRBV19 to TRBJ2-6; D not certain. V was clipped by 7 bases and J by 4 bases, with 23 bases between them. Germline values: CDR1 LNHDA, CDR2 SQIVND (reference sequence). The CDR3 runs 18 residues. Written as DNA, the CDR3 is TGTGCCAGTACCATCCAGGCCCCCCGGCTATACGGGGCCAACGTCCTGACTTTC. Translation: CASTIQAPRLYGANVLTF.